A selection of T cell receptor beta chains follows, all from one sample in a study of T cell responses to AZD1222 COVID-19 vaccine. Libraries were prepared by immunoSEQ multiplex PCR; TCRdb keeps only in-frame clonotypes and omits some of them. The data show roughly 69,000 clones, about 80% seen once. The sequences come from peripheral blood, collected 28 days after the second AZD1222 dose. Every receptor here comes from an adult who received the AZD1222 COVID-19 vaccine. Both conserved end residues are part of each CDR3. D genes are given only for firm matches. Expanded clones get a size class; other rows say once, few or many, or leave the size out.

v_call,clone_size,d_call,j_call,cdr3_aa,cdr3_nt
TRBV3-1/TRBV3-2,few,TRBD2,TRBJ2-1,CASSQGRAGGYNEQFF,TGTGCCAGCAGCCAAGGTCGAGCGGGGGGGTACAATGAGCAGTTCTTC
TRBV10-3,-,TRBD1,TRBJ1-1,CAITDSGTGIRGTEAFF,TGTGCCATCACGGATTCGGGGACAGGAATTAGGGGCACTGAAGCTTTCTTT
TRBV5-4,-,-,TRBJ2-6,CASSVRSSGANVLTF,TGTGCCAGCAGCGTACGTTCCTCTGGGGCCAACGTCCTGACTTTC
TRBV7-3,-,-,TRBJ2-2,CASGTTGELFF,TGTGCCAGCGGAACCACCGGGGAGCTGTTTTTT
TRBV2,few,-,TRBJ2-3,CASSPTGNTQYF,TGTGCCAGCAGCCCGACAGGCAATACGCAGTATTTT
TRBV7-9,-,TRBD1,TRBJ1-4,CASSTHRGGLNEKLFF,TGTGCCAGCAGCACCCACAGGGGCGGTCTGAATGAAAAACTGTTTTTT
TRBV5-8,once,TRBD1,TRBJ1-5,CASSGTGAPNQPQHF,TGTGCCAGCAGCGGGACAGGGGCTCCTAATCAGCCCCAGCATTTT
TRBV15,-,-,TRBJ2-7,CATSRGQPPSYEQYF,TGTGCCACCAGCAGAGGGCAGCCTCCCTCCTACGAGCAGTACTTC
TRBV7-2,-,TRBD1,TRBJ1-1,CASSLKGASRSEAFF,TGTGCCAGCAGCTTAAAGGGGGCCAGTAGGTCTGAAGCTTTCTTT
TRBV2,-,-,TRBJ1-2,CASSELRGRWGYTF,TGTGCCAGCAGTGAGCTCAGGGGAAGATGGGGCTACACCTTC